This is a list of T cell receptor beta chains from one sample in a study of blood T cell repertoires in COVID-19. The protocol was immunoSEQ multiplex PCR, while the TCRdb copy is restricted to in-frame clones and leaves out a portion. The data show 230,000 or so clones, with about nine tenths seen just once and less than 4.5% held by the top ten. Specimen: PBMCs or T cells enriched from blood (not recorded which). Receptor source: a woman between 40 and 55 years old with acute COVID-19. The CDR3 runs from the conserved cysteine through the conserved F or W. The D gene is left open where the match is weak. Not all rows give a size; the values are once, few, many and, for expanded clones, a class.

clone size: few; J gene: TRBJ1-2; D gene: NA; V gene: TRBV28; CDR3 DNA: TGTGCCAGTAAACCGGCGGGGAATAACTATGGCTACACCTTC; CDR3 protein: CASKPAGNNYGYTF
clone size: NA; J gene: TRBJ2-2; D gene: TRBD2; V gene: TRBV7-9; CDR3 DNA: TGTGCCAGCAGCCCCGGGCGAGGGAGGGCCGGGGAGCTGTTTTTT; CDR3 protein: CASSPGRGRAGELFF
clone size: NA; J gene: TRBJ1-2; D gene: NA; V gene: TRBV2; CDR3 DNA: TGTGCCAGCAGCCAAGCCGGGGGGGTAAATGGCTACACCTTC; CDR3 protein: CASSQAGGVNGYTF
clone size: NA; J gene: TRBJ1-6; D gene: TRBD1; V gene: TRBV4-3; CDR3 DNA: TGCGCCAGCAGCCAAACCGGGACAGGGAATTCACCCCTCCACTTT; CDR3 protein: CASSQTGTGNSPLHF
clone size: NA; J gene: TRBJ1-3; D gene: NA; V gene: TRBV4-1; CDR3 DNA: TGCGCCAGCAGCCCACCCGGGAGGGGCTCTGGAAACACCATATATTTT; CDR3 protein: CASSPPGRGSGNTIYF
clone size: NA; J gene: TRBJ1-1; D gene: NA; V gene: TRBV9; CDR3 DNA: TGTGCCAGCAGCGTAGGACAGATGAACACTGAAGCTTTCTTT; CDR3 protein: CASSVGQMNTEAFF
clone size: NA; J gene: TRBJ1-5; D gene: NA; V gene: TRBV4-1; CDR3 DNA: TGCGCCAGCAGCCAAGATGCGGATAGGAATCAGCCCCAGCATTTT; CDR3 protein: CASSQDADRNQPQHF
clone size: NA; J gene: TRBJ2-2; D gene: NA; V gene: TRBV6-5; CDR3 DNA: TGTGCCAGCAGAACAGACACCGGGGAGCTGTTTTTT; CDR3 protein: CASRTDTGELFF
clone size: NA; J gene: TRBJ1-1; D gene: TRBD1; V gene: TRBV5-1; CDR3 DNA: TGCGCCAGCAGCTTGTGGTCTGGGACAGGGGACACTGAAGCTTTCTTT; CDR3 protein: CASSLWSGTGDTEAFF
clone size: NA; J gene: TRBJ1-6; D gene: NA; V gene: TRBV4-3; CDR3 DNA: TGCGCCAGCAGCCAAGATACCAGTTATAATTCACCCCTCCACTTT; CDR3 protein: CASSQDTSYNSPLHF
clone size: NA; J gene: TRBJ1-2; D gene: TRBD1; V gene: TRBV5-1; CDR3 DNA: TGCGCCAGCAGCTTTCAGGGGGCTACCTATGGCTACACCTTC; CDR3 protein: CASSFQGATYGYTF
clone size: NA; J gene: TRBJ2-2; D gene: TRBD1; V gene: TRBV30; CDR3 DNA: TGTGCCTGGAGGGGACAGGGCACCACCGGGGAGCTGTTTTTT; CDR3 protein: CAWRGQGTTGELFF
clone size: NA; J gene: TRBJ2-2; D gene: NA; V gene: TRBV9; CDR3 DNA: TGTGCCAGCAGCGTAGACGGAACAGTGAACACCGGGGAGCTGTTTTTT; CDR3 protein: CASSVDGTVNTGELFF
clone size: NA; J gene: TRBJ1-6; D gene: TRBD1; V gene: TRBV5-6; CDR3 DNA: TGTGCCAGCAGTGCAGGGGGCAATCCTCTCCACTTT; CDR3 protein: CASSAGGNPLHF
clone size: NA; J gene: TRBJ1-2; D gene: TRBD1; V gene: TRBV4-1; CDR3 DNA: TGCGCCAGCAGCCCCGAACTCGGACAGGGAAGGTTTGGCTACACCTTC; CDR3 protein: CASSPELGQGRFGYTF
clone size: NA; J gene: TRBJ1-4; D gene: TRBD1; V gene: TRBV7-8; CDR3 DNA: TGTGCCAGCACCGACTCGTTAACGGGACAGGGAGGTGAAAAACTGTTTTTT; CDR3 protein: CASTDSLTGQGGEKLFF
clone size: few; J gene: TRBJ1-1; D gene: TRBD1; V gene: TRBV27; CDR3 DNA: TGTGCCAGCAGTATCACAGGGGTCTATATGAACACTGAAGCTTTCTTT; CDR3 protein: CASSITGVYMNTEAFF
clone size: NA; J gene: TRBJ2-7; D gene: NA; V gene: TRBV9; CDR3 DNA: TGTGCCAGCAGCGCCACAGGGAACTCCGAGCAGTACTTC; CDR3 protein: CASSATGNSEQYF
clone size: NA; J gene: TRBJ1-4; D gene: NA; V gene: TRBV6-6; CDR3 DNA: TGTGCCAGCAGCCCTCCCGGGGAAGCTAATGAAAAACTGTTTTTT; CDR3 protein: CASSPPGEANEKLFF
clone size: NA; J gene: TRBJ1-2; D gene: NA; V gene: TRBV11-2; CDR3 DNA: TGTGCCAGCAGCTTAGTCGGGAAGGATGGCTACACCTTC; CDR3 protein: CASSLVGKDGYTF
clone size: NA; J gene: TRBJ1-6; D gene: TRBD1; V gene: TRBV3-1/TRBV3-2; CDR3 DNA: TGTGCCAGCAGCCCCGGGACAGGGTATAATTCACCCCTCCACTTT; CDR3 protein: CASSPGTGYNSPLHF
clone size: NA; J gene: TRBJ2-3; D gene: TRBD1; V gene: TRBV5-1; CDR3 DNA: TGCGCCAGCAGCTTGGGACCTGGGACAGTAGGAGATACGCAGTATTTT; CDR3 protein: CASSLGPGTVGDTQYF
clone size: NA; J gene: TRBJ2-7; D gene: TRBD2; V gene: TRBV27; CDR3 DNA: TGTGCCAGCCCCGGGGGGATCTTTCCCTACGAGCAGTACTTC; CDR3 protein: CASPGGIFPYEQYF
clone size: NA; J gene: TRBJ2-3; D gene: NA; V gene: TRBV2; CDR3 DNA: TGTGCCAGCAGCCTAGAAGATACGCAGTATTTT; CDR3 protein: CASSLEDTQYF
clone size: NA; J gene: TRBJ1-6; D gene: NA; V gene: TRBV13; CDR3 DNA: TGTGCCAGCCGGGGGGGTATGAGCTCCTATAATTCACCCCTCCACTTT; CDR3 protein: CASRGGMSSYNSPLHF
clone size: NA; J gene: TRBJ2-1; D gene: TRBD2; V gene: TRBV6-5; CDR3 DNA: TGTGCCAGCAGCGTAAGCGGGGGAGATGGCAATGAGCAGTTCTTC; CDR3 protein: CASSVSGGDGNEQFF
clone size: NA; J gene: TRBJ1-2; D gene: NA; V gene: TRBV5-6; CDR3 DNA: TGTGCCAGCAGCTTGGGTCGACAGGCCGCGATCTATGGCTACACCTTC; CDR3 protein: CASSLGRQAAIYGYTF
clone size: NA; J gene: TRBJ1-2; D gene: NA; V gene: TRBV4-2; CDR3 DNA: TGTGCCAGCAGCCAAGATCCGGGAGTCGGGGCGACTAACTATGGCTACACCTTC; CDR3 protein: CASSQDPGVGATNYGYTF
clone size: NA; J gene: TRBJ1-3; D gene: NA; V gene: TRBV27; CDR3 DNA: TGTGCCAGCAGGGGGCCCGGAAACACCATATATTTT; CDR3 protein: CASRGPGNTIYF
clone size: NA; J gene: TRBJ2-7; D gene: NA; V gene: TRBV19; CDR3 DNA: TGTGCCAGCAGACTCTCAGGGGCCCACGAGCAGTACTTC; CDR3 protein: CASRLSGAHEQYF
clone size: NA; J gene: TRBJ1-4; D gene: NA; V gene: TRBV6-1; CDR3 DNA: TGTGCCAGCAGTGATTGGGGAGGACCACTTAATGAAAAACTGTTTTTT; CDR3 protein: CASSDWGGPLNEKLFF
clone size: NA; J gene: TRBJ2-2; D gene: TRBD1; V gene: TRBV6-6; CDR3 DNA: TGTGCCAGCAGCGGACAGGGGGCGCGAGGCGGGGAGCTGTTTTTT; CDR3 protein: CASSGQGARGGELFF
clone size: NA; J gene: TRBJ2-2; D gene: TRBD1; V gene: TRBV19; CDR3 DNA: TGTGCCAGTAGTAGCGACGGACAGGGGAATTCCGGGGAGCTGTTTTTT; CDR3 protein: CASSSDGQGNSGELFF
clone size: NA; J gene: TRBJ1-1; D gene: NA; V gene: TRBV7-2; CDR3 DNA: TGTGCCAGCAGCCCTGCCCCCCAGAAGAACACTGAAGCTTTCTTT; CDR3 protein: CASSPAPQKNTEAFF
clone size: once; J gene: TRBJ1-1; D gene: NA; V gene: TRBV4-3; CDR3 DNA: TGCGCCAGCAGCCAAGAGAACCAACCGGGGGCTGAAGCTTTCTTT; CDR3 protein: CASSQENQPGAEAFF
clone size: NA; J gene: TRBJ2-3; D gene: TRBD2; V gene: TRBV7-9; CDR3 DNA: TGTGCCATCGTAGGGCTAGCGGGGGCCCCCGCGGTGGATACGCAGTATTTT; CDR3 protein: CAIVGLAGAPAVDTQYF
clone size: NA; J gene: TRBJ1-3; D gene: TRBD1; V gene: TRBV4-1; CDR3 DNA: TGCGCCAGCAGCCAACCCAGACAGGGGGCTGATGGAAACACCATATATTTT; CDR3 protein: CASSQPRQGADGNTIYF
clone size: NA; J gene: TRBJ2-3; D gene: NA; V gene: TRBV24-1; CDR3 DNA: TGTGCCACCTCTGGCTCCGGGACTCAGGATACGCAGTATTTT; CDR3 protein: CATSGSGTQDTQYF
clone size: NA; J gene: TRBJ1-2; D gene: TRBD1; V gene: TRBV5-5; CDR3 DNA: TGTGCCAGCAGCACCGGGGACAGGATTAACTATGGCTACACCTTC; CDR3 protein: CASSTGDRINYGYTF
clone size: NA; J gene: TRBJ1-5; D gene: NA; V gene: TRBV3-1/TRBV3-2; CDR3 DNA: TGTGCCAGCAGCCAAACGGGGAATAGCAATCAGCCCCAGCATTTT; CDR3 protein: CASSQTGNSNQPQHF
clone size: NA; J gene: TRBJ1-1; D gene: TRBD1; V gene: TRBV3-1/TRBV3-2; CDR3 DNA: TGTGCCAGCAGCCCCGGAGGGGGACAGGCGGCTTTCTTT; CDR3 protein: CASSPGGGQAAFF
clone size: NA; J gene: TRBJ2-7; D gene: NA; V gene: TRBV3-1/TRBV3-2; CDR3 DNA: TGTGCCAGCAGCCCCAGCGGGCAAGGGGAGCAGTACTTC; CDR3 protein: CASSPSGQGEQYF
clone size: NA; J gene: TRBJ1-2; D gene: TRBD1; V gene: TRBV5-6; CDR3 DNA: TGTGCCAGCAGCCCCAGGGGGCCAGGAGGCTACACCTTC; CDR3 protein: CASSPRGPGGYTF
clone size: NA; J gene: TRBJ1-5; D gene: NA; V gene: TRBV28; CDR3 DNA: TGTGCCAGCAGCGGAACGGGGTCGCAGGGGATCAATCAGCCCCAGCATTTT; CDR3 protein: CASSGTGSQGINQPQHF
clone size: NA; J gene: TRBJ1-3; D gene: TRBD1; V gene: TRBV10-3; CDR3 DNA: TGTGCCATCAGTTTTGGCAGGGGGCTGTCTGGAAACACCATATATTTT; CDR3 protein: CAISFGRGLSGNTIYF
clone size: NA; J gene: TRBJ1-6; D gene: NA; V gene: TRBV27; CDR3 DNA: TGTGCCAGCAGGCCGACAGGAGAGAATTCACCCCTCCACTTT; CDR3 protein: CASRPTGENSPLHF
clone size: NA; J gene: TRBJ1-5; D gene: NA; V gene: TRBV19; CDR3 DNA: TGTGCCAGTAGTTTCTTTCAGTTTTCCTCGAGCAATCAGCCCCAGCATTTT; CDR3 protein: CASSFFQFSSSNQPQHF
clone size: few; J gene: TRBJ1-2; D gene: NA; V gene: TRBV5-1; CDR3 DNA: TGCGCCAGCAGCCTGACAGTGGGCTATGGCTACACCTTC; CDR3 protein: CASSLTVGYGYTF
clone size: NA; J gene: TRBJ1-1; D gene: NA; V gene: TRBV30; CDR3 DNA: TGTGCCTGGAGTAGGACAAATCCGAACACTGAAGCTTTCTTT; CDR3 protein: CAWSRTNPNTEAFF
clone size: NA; J gene: TRBJ1-2; D gene: TRBD1; V gene: TRBV9; CDR3 DNA: TGTGCCAGCAGCGTTACCGGACAGGGGGCATATGGCTACACCTTC; CDR3 protein: CASSVTGQGAYGYTF
clone size: NA; J gene: TRBJ2-7; D gene: TRBD1; V gene: TRBV5-8; CDR3 DNA: TGTGCCAGCAGCCTCTTGGGGACAGGGGGATCCTTCTCCTACGAGCAGTACTTC; CDR3 protein: CASSLLGTGGSFSYEQYF
clone size: few; J gene: TRBJ1-2; D gene: TRBD1; V gene: TRBV3-1/TRBV3-2; CDR3 DNA: TGTGCCAGCAGCCACAGGGGGCTGGGTGGCTACACCTTC; CDR3 protein: CASSHRGLGGYTF
clone size: NA; J gene: TRBJ1-5; D gene: TRBD1; V gene: TRBV5-1; CDR3 DNA: TGCGCCAGCAGCTGGGACAGCGGCAATCAGCCCCAGCATTTT; CDR3 protein: CASSWDSGNQPQHF
clone size: NA; J gene: TRBJ1-1; D gene: TRBD1; V gene: TRBV29-1; CDR3 DNA: TGCAGCGTAACCCTGACAGGGCCTGAAGCTTTCTTT; CDR3 protein: CSVTLTGPEAFF